This T cell receptor (beta chain) was sequenced in a study of OX40 agonist ivuxolimab in advanced cancers. Study results and caveats: In CD8+ T cells, expanded clones were on average more numerous than in CD4+.

Notes on this clone: What it recognizes is unknown.

The method was immunoSEQ multiplex PCR; TCRdb's version includes in-frame clones alone and lacks a portion of them. This sample has 20,000 to 25,000 clones, with around nine tenths found just once. Trimming removed 3 bases from V and 5 bases from J; junction bases left unmatched: 7. CDR1 and CDR2 (germline): WNHNN, SYGVQD (reference sequence). The CDR3 runs to 16 residues. This material consisted of CD4+ or CD8+ T cells sorted from blood, taken in a trial of the OX40 agonist ivuxolimab. The V and J genes are TRBV10-1 and TRBJ2-5, with TRBD1 matching 12 bases. The receptor's source is an adult with an advanced solid tumor such as melanoma, head and neck, liver or kidney cancer. CDR3 amino acids: CASSEGTGGSGETQYF. CDR3 DNA sequence: TGCGCCAGCAGTGAAGGGACAGGGGGCAGTGGGGAGACCCAGTACTTC.